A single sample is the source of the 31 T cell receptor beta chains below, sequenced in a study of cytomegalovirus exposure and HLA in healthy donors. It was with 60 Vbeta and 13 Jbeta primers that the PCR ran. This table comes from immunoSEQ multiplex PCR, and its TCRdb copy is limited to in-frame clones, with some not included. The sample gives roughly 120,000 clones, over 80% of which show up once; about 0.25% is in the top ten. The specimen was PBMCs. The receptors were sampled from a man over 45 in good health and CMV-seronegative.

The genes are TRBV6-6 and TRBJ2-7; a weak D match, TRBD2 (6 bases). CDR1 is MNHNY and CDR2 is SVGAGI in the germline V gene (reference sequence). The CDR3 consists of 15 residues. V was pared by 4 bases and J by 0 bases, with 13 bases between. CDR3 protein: CASSLGGDSSYEQYF. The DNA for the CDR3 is TGTGCCAGCAGTTTGGGGGGTGATAGCTCCTACGAGCAGTACTTC.

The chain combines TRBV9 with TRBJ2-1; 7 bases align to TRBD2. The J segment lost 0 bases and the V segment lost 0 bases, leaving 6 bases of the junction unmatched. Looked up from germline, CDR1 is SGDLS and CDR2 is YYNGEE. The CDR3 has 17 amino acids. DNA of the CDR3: TGTGCCAGCAGCGTAGCGGGAGCGGGAAGCTCCTACAATGAGCAGTTCTTC. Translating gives CASSVAGAGSSYNEQFF.

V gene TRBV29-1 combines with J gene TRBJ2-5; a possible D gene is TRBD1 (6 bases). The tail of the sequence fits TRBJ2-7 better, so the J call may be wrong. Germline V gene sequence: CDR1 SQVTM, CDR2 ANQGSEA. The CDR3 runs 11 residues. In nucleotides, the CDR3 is TGCAGCGTTGGGACAGTCTACGAGCAGTACTTC. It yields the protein CSVGTVYEQYF.

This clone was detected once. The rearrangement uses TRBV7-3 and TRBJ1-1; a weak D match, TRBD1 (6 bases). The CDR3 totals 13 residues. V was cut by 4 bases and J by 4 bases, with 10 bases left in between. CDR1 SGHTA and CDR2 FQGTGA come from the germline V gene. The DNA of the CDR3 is TGTGCCAGCAGCTCCACAGGGACCACTGAAGCTTTCTTT. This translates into CASSSTGTTEAFF.

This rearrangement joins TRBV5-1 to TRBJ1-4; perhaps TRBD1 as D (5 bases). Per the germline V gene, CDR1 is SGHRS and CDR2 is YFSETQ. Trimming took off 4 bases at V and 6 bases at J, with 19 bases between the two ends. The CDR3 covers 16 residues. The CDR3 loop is CASSSGDGRRDEKLFF. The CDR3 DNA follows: TGCGCCAGCAGCAGTGGGGACGGACGGAGGGATGAAAAACTGTTTTTT.

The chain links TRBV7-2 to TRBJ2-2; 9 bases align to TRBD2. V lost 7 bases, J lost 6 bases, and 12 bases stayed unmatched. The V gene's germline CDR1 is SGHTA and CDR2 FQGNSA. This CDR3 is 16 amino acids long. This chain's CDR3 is CASILTSTSGPGELFF. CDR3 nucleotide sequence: TGTGCCAGCATCCTCACATCTACTAGCGGGCCCGGGGAGCTGTTTTTT.

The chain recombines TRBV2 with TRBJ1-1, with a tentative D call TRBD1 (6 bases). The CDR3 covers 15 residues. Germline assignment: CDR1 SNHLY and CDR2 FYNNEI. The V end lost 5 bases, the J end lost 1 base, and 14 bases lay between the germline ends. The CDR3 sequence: CASSTTGKGNTEAFF. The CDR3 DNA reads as TGTGCCAGCAGTACTACAGGGAAGGGGAACACTGAAGCTTTCTTT.

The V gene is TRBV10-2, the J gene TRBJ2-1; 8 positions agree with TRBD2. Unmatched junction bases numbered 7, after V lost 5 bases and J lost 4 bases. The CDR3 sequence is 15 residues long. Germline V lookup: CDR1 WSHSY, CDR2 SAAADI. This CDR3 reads CASSSTSGGYNEQFF. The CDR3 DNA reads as TGCGCCAGCAGTTCAACTAGCGGTGGGTACAATGAGCAGTTCTTC.

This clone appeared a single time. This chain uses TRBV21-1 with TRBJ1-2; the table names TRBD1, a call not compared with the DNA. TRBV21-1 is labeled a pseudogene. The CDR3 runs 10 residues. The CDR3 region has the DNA TGTGCCAGCACCCAGGGTGGCTACACCTTC. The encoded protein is CASTQGGYTF.

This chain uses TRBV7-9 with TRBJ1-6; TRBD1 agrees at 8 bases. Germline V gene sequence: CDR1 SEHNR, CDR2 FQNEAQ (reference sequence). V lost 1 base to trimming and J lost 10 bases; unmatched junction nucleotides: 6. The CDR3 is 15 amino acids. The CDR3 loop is CASSLDGQGGSPLHF. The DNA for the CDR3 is TGTGCCAGCAGCTTAGATGGACAGGGCGGCTCACCCCTCCACTTT.

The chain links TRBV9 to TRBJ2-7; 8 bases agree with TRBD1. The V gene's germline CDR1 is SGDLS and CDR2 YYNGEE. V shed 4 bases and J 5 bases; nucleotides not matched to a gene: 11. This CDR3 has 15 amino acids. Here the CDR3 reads CASSLQGAPQDEQYF. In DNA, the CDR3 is TGTGCCAGCAGCCTCCAGGGGGCCCCTCAGGACGAGCAGTACTTC.

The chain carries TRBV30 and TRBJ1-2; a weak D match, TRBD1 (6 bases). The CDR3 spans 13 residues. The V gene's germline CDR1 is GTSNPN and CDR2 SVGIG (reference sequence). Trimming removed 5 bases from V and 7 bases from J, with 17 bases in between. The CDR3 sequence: CAWGTGFLSGYTF. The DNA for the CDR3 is TGTGCCTGGGGTACAGGGTTTCTCTCTGGCTACACCTTC.

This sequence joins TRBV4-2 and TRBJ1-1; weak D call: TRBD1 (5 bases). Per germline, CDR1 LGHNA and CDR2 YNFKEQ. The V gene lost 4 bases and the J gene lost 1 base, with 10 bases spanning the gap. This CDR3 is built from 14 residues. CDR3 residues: CASSRSGGNTEAFF. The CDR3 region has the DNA TGTGCCAGCAGCCGCTCCGGGGGGAACACTGAAGCTTTCTTT.

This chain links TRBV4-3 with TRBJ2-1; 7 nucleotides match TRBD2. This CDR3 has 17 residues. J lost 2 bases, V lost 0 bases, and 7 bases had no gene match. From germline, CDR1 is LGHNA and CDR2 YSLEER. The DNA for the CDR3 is TGCGCCAGCAGCCAAGAGGGTCTAGCGGTTACCTACAATGAGCAGTTCTTC. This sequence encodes CASSQEGLAVTYNEQFF.

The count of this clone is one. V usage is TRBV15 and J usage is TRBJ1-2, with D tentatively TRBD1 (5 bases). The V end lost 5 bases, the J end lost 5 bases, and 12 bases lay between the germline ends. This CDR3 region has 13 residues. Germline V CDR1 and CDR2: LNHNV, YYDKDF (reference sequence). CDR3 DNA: TGTGCCACCAGCTTCCCAGGGCGGTATGGCTACACCTTC. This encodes CATSFPGRYGYTF.

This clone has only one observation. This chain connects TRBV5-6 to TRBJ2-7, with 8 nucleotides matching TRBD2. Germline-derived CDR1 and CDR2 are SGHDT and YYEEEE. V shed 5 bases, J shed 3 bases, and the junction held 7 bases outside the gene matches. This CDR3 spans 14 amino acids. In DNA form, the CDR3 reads TGTGCCAGCAGATCGACTAGCGAGAACTACGAGCAGTACTTC. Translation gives CASRSTSENYEQYF.

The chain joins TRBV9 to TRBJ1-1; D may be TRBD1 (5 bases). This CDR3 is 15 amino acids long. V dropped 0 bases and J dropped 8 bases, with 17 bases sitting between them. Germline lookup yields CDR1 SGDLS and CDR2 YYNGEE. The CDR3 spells CASSVVGRAPAEAFF. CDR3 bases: TGTGCCAGCAGCGTAGTCGGCAGGGCGCCGGCAGAAGCTTTCTTT.

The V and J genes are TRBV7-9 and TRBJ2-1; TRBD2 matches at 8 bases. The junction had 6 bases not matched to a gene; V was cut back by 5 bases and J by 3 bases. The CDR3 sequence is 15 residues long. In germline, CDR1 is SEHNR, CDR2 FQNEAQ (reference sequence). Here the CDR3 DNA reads TGTGCCAGCAGCGTCAGCGGGGGAATCTACAATGAGCAGTTCTTC. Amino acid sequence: CASSVSGGIYNEQFF.

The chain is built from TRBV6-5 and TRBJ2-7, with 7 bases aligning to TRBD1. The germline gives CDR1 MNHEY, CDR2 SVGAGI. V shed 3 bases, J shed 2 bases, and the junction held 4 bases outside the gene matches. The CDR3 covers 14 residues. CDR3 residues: CASSYGQGAYEQYF. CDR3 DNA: TGTGCCAGCAGTTATGGCCAGGGGGCCTACGAGCAGTACTTC.

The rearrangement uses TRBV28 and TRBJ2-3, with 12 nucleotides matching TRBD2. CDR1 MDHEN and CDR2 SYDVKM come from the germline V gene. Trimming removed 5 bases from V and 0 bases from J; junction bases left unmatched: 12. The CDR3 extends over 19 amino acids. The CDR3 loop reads CASSRLAGVGLMSTDTQYF. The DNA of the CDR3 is TGTGCCAGCAGTCGACTAGCGGGAGTGGGCTTGATGAGCACAGATACGCAGTATTTT.

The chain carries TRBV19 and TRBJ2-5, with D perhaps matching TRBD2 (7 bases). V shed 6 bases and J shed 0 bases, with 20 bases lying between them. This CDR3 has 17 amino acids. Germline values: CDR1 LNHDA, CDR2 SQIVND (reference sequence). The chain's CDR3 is CASSAIEGGMYQETQYF. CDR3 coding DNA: TGTGCCAGTAGCGCTATCGAGGGGGGGATGTACCAAGAGACCCAGTACTTC.

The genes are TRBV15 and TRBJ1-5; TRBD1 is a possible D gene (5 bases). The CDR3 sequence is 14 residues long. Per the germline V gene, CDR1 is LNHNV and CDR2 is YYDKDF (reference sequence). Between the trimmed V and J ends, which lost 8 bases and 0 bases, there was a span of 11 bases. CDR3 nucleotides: TGTGCCACCGCCCGACAGTCTAGCAATCAGCCCCAGCATTTT. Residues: CATARQSSNQPQHF.

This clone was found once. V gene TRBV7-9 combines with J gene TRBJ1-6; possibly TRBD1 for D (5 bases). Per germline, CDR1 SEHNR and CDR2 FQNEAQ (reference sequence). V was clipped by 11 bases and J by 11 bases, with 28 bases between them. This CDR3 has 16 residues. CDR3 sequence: CASPRRGEGPPTPLHF. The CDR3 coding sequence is TGTGCCTCACCGCGCCGGGGGGAGGGCCCTCCAACACCCCTCCACTTT.

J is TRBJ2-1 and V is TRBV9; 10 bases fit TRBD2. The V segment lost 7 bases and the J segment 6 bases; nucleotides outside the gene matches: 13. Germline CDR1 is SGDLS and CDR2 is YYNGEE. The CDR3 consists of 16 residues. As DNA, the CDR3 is TGTGCCAGCCAGGGAGCGGCACTAGCGGGAACCAATGAGCAGTTCTTC. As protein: CASQGAALAGTNEQFF.

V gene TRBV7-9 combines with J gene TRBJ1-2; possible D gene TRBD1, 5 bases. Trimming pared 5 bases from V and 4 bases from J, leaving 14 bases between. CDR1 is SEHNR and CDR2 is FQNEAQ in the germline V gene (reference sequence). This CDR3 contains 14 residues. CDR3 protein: CASSPSPDSYGYTF. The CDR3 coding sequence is TGTGCCAGCAGCCCTAGTCCCGACAGCTATGGCTACACCTTC.

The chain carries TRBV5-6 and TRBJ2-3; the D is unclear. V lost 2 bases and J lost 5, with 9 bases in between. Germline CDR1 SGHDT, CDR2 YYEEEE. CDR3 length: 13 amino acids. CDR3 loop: CASSFSQVDTQYF. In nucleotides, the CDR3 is TGTGCCAGCAGCTTTAGTCAGGTAGATACGCAGTATTTT.

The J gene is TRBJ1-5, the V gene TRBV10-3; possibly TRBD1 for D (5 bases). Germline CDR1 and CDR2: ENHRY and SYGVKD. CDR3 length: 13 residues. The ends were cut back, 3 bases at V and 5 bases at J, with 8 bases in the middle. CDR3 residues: CAISDGGDQPQHF. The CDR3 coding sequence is TGTGCCATCAGTGACGGGGGTGATCAGCCCCAGCATTTT.

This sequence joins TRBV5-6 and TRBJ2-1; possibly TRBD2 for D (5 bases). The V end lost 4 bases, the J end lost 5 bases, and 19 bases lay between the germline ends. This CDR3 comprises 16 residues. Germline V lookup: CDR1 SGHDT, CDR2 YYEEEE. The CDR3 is CASSVYRPGSHNEQFF. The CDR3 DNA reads TGTGCCAGCAGCGTGTACCGCCCGGGATCGCACAATGAGCAGTTCTTC.

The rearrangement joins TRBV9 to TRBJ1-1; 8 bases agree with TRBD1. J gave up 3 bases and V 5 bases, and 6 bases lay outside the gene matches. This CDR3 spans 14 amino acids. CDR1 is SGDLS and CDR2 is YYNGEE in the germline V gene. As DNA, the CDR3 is TGTGCCAGCAGGGCGGGACAGGCCTACACTGAAGCTTTCTTT. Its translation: CASRAGQAYTEAFF.

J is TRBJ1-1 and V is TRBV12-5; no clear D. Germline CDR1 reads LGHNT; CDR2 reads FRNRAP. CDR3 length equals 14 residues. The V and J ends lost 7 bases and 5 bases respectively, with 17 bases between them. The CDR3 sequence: CASAYRGGGTEAFF. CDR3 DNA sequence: TGTGCTAGTGCTTACCGGGGAGGTGGAACTGAAGCTTTCTTT. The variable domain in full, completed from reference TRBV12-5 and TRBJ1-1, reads DARVTQTPRHKVTEMGQEVTMRCQPILGHNTVFWYRQTMMQGLELLAYFRNRAPLDDSGMPKDRFSAEMPDATLATLKIQPSEPRDSAVYFCASAYRGGGTEAFFGQGTRLTVV.

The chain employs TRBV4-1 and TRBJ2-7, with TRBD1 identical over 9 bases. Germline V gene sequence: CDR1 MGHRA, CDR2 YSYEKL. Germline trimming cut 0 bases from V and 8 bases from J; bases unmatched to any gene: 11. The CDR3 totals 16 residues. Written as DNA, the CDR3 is TGCGCCAGCAGCCAAGATCGGGGACAGGGAGTTACGAAGCAGTACTTC. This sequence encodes CASSQDRGQGVTKQYF.